The T cell receptor beta chain under discussion was sequenced for a study of blood T cell repertoires in COVID-19. Study at large: The United States, Italy and Spain were the sources of the acute and convalescent COVID-19 samples.

Authors' data handling: It was from reference gene primer amplification that nucleated cell counts were estimated. Only in-frame clones appear in the TCRdb table, and some are missing; sequencing was by immunoSEQ multiplex PCR. The D gene and trimming were derived from the DNA, and the V and J assignments and clone size from that table. The repertoire has 250,000 to 350,000 clones, 70% to 90% of them found once; the top ten carry nearly 6.5%. The specimen sequenced was peripheral blood. The clonotype comes from a man between 18 and 29 years old who had recovered from COVID-19.

The CDR3 sequence: CATSRGSPGSSTDTQYF. The CDR3 DNA reads TGTGCCACCAGCAGAGGGAGCCCAGGGTCTAGCACAGATACGCAGTATTTT. The V gene is TRBV15, the J gene TRBJ2-3, with D possibly being TRBD1 (5 bases). The CDR3 runs 17 residues. Germline-derived CDR1 and CDR2 are LNHNV and YYDKDF (reference sequence). V lost 1 base and J lost 0, with 14 bases in between.